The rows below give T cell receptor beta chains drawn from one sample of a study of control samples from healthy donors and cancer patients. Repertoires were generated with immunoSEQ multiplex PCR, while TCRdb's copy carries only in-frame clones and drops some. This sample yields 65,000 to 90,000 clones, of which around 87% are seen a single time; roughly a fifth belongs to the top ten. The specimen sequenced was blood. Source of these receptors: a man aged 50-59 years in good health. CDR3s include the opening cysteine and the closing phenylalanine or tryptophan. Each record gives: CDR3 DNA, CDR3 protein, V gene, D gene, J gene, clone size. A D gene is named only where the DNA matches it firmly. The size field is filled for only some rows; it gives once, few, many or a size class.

TGCGCCAGCAGCTTGGATGCCCCAACCTACAATGAGCAGTTCTTC CASSLDAPTYNEQFF TRBV5-1 NA TRBJ2-1 once
TGTGCCAGCAGGACCGACAGGGTCCTCTATGGCTACACCTTC CASRTDRVLYGYTF TRBV28 TRBD1 TRBJ1-2 NA
TGTGCCAGCAGCGTACAGGGAGGGGGAGAGACCCAGTACTTC CASSVQGGGETQYF TRBV6-1 NA TRBJ2-5 NA
TGTGCCAGCAGCGACGCCCCGCAGAACACCATATATTTT CASSDAPQNTIYF TRBV9 NA TRBJ1-3 NA
TGTGCCGGGGGACAGGGGAACACTGAAGCTTTCTTT CAGGQGNTEAFF TRBV2 TRBD1 TRBJ1-1 once
TGTGCCAGCAGTCCTGATTTAGCGCAGGACGAGCAGTACTTC CASSPDLAQDEQYF TRBV28 NA TRBJ2-7 NA
TGTGCCACCAGTGACTCCGGGACAGGCAATCAGCCCCAGCATTTT CATSDSGTGNQPQHF TRBV24-1 TRBD1 TRBJ1-5 NA
TGTGCCAGCAGCCAGGGGTCGACTAATGAAAAACTGTTTTTT CASSQGSTNEKLFF TRBV5-4 NA TRBJ1-4 NA
TGTGCCAGCAGTTTACGACTAGGAGAGACCCAGTACTTC CASSLRLGETQYF TRBV28 NA TRBJ2-5 NA
TGTGCCACCAGCATTCAGCTCCCAGAGACCCAGTACTTC CATSIQLPETQYF TRBV15 NA TRBJ2-5 NA
TGTGCCAGCAGTGAAGGGTATGCAGGGGGTGACTATGGCTACACCTTC CASSEGYAGGDYGYTF TRBV25-1 TRBD1 TRBJ1-2 few
TGCGCCAGCAGCTTCGGGGCGGACAGAAGGAACACTGAAGCTTTCTTT CASSFGADRRNTEAFF TRBV5-1 NA TRBJ1-1 NA
TGTGCCAGCAGCCAAGTCCTAGCGGGGTACAGCACAGATACGCAGTATTTT CASSQVLAGYSTDTQYF TRBV3-1/TRBV3-2 TRBD2 TRBJ2-3 NA
TGCAGTGCTAAGGAGACGGGCTACACCTTC CSAKETGYTF TRBV20-1 NA TRBJ1-2 NA
TGTGCCAGCAGCTTAGACCCGGAGGTAACCTACAATGAGCAGTTCTTC CASSLDPEVTYNEQFF TRBV11-3 NA TRBJ2-1 NA
TGTGCCAGCAGTCGACTAGCGGGAGGGCGCTACAATGAGCAGTTCTTC CASSRLAGGRYNEQFF TRBV28 TRBD2 TRBJ2-1 NA
TGTGCCAGCTCACTTTCGTCCACAAGTAACACCGGGGAGCTGTTTTTT CASSLSSTSNTGELFF TRBV18 NA TRBJ2-2 NA
TGTGCCAGTAGTGGACAGGGGTACGGCTACACCTTC CASSGQGYGYTF TRBV19 TRBD1 TRBJ1-2 NA
TGTGCCAGCAGCCAAAATATCCCCGGGGAGCTGTTTTTT CASSQNIPGELFF TRBV4-2 NA TRBJ2-2 NA
TGTGCCACCAAGGACAGGGGGGCGGATGGCTACACCTTC CATKDRGADGYTF TRBV19 TRBD1 TRBJ1-2 NA
TGTGCCAGCCAGCAGGGGGCCGCCGGGGAGCTGTTTTTT CASQQGAAGELFF TRBV18 TRBD1 TRBJ2-2 NA
TGTGCCAGCAGTTTAGGGGGAGGGGACAGTCAGTATGGCTACACCTTC CASSLGGGDSQYGYTF TRBV28 TRBD1 TRBJ1-2 NA
TGTGCCAGCAGTTTGTCCTTCGGGACAGGGGGCGGTCAGCCCCAGCATTTT CASSLSFGTGGGQPQHF TRBV27 TRBD1 TRBJ1-5 NA
TGTGCCAGCAGCTACGAGGACCGTAAGAATTCACCCCTCCACTTT CASSYEDRKNSPLHF TRBV11-2 NA TRBJ1-6 NA
TGTGCCAGCAGCCAAGATAATGAAGAGACCCAGTACTTC CASSQDNEETQYF TRBV14 NA TRBJ2-5 few
TGCAGCGTGACCTTAGCGGGAGTTCAGTACTTC CSVTLAGVQYF TRBV29-1 TRBD2 TRBJ2-7 NA
TGCGCCAGCAGTCAATTCAGAGCGGGGGCCCGCACAGATACGCAGTATTTT CASSQFRAGARTDTQYF TRBV23-1 TRBD2 TRBJ2-3 few
TGTGCCAGCAGCCCCCGGACTAGCGGGAGTGGGTATGAGCAGTTCTTC CASSPRTSGSGYEQFF TRBV7-8 TRBD2 TRBJ2-1 NA
TGTGCCATCAGTGAGTCGTGGCAGCCCAATTCACCCCTCCACTTT CAISESWQPNSPLHF TRBV10-3 NA TRBJ1-6 NA
TGTGCCAGCAGTTTAGGAGGGAACACTGAAGCTTTCTTT CASSLGGNTEAFF TRBV6-5 NA TRBJ1-1 NA
TGTGCCAGCAGTTCGTATGACAGGTCAGATACGCAGTATTTT CASSSYDRSDTQYF TRBV6-2/TRBV6-3 NA TRBJ2-3 NA
TGTGCCAGCAACCCTAAGCGGGGGCTCGAGACCCAGTACTTC CASNPKRGLETQYF TRBV11-2 TRBD2 TRBJ2-5 NA
TGTGCCAGCAGTGCCGGTCACCTCTCCTACAATGAGCAGTTCTTC CASSAGHLSYNEQFF TRBV2 NA TRBJ2-1 once
TGTGCCAGCAGCTTAGGACAGCTTAATGAAAAACTGTTTTTT CASSLGQLNEKLFF TRBV13 NA TRBJ1-4 NA
TGTGCCAGCAGCTTAGTATCTAGCGGGAGCAGGGAGCAGTTCTTC CASSLVSSGSREQFF TRBV7-9 TRBD2 TRBJ2-1 few
TGCGCCAGCAGTGAGTCGGTGGGGAACACTGAAGCTTTCTTT CASSESVGNTEAFF TRBV10-1 NA TRBJ1-1 once
TGTGCCAGCAGCGTTCTCCCGGGACTAGCGGAACCCTTGGGAGAGACCCAGTACTTC CASSVLPGLAEPLGETQYF TRBV7-9 TRBD2 TRBJ2-5 NA
TGTGCCAGCAGCCCAACCGGGACAGGGGACCTCTTTTACTCCTACGAGCAGTACTTC CASSPTGTGDLFYSYEQYF TRBV4-2 TRBD1 TRBJ2-7 NA
TGCAGCGTTGCGACAGGGGGAGGCTACACCTTC CSVATGGGYTF TRBV29-1 TRBD1 TRBJ1-2 NA
TGTGCCAGCAGCCAGTCGACAGGGGTGAGAGCTAACTATGGCTACACCTTC CASSQSTGVRANYGYTF TRBV14 TRBD1 TRBJ1-2 once
TGTGCCAGCAGTTTAAATGGAGGGGGCAAAGGGCCCCAGCATTTT CASSLNGGGKGPQHF TRBV7-2 TRBD1 TRBJ1-5 NA
TGTGCCAGCAGTTACCCGGACAGGGAGCATTCACCCCTCCACTTT CASSYPDREHSPLHF TRBV6-2/TRBV6-3 TRBD1 TRBJ1-6 NA
TGTGCCATCACGGAGGGCAACTATGGCTACACCTTC CAITEGNYGYTF TRBV10-3 NA TRBJ1-2 NA
TGTGCCACCAGCTCGGGTCTCGGTGCTGAAGCTTTCTTT CATSSGLGAEAFF TRBV24-1 NA TRBJ1-1 once
TGTGCCAGCAGTCTCCTTAGCGGGGATACGCAGTATTTT CASSLLSGDTQYF TRBV12-3/TRBV12-4 TRBD2 TRBJ2-3 NA
TGTGCCAGCAGGGGGACGGAGAACTATGGCTACACCTTC CASRGTENYGYTF TRBV6-5 NA TRBJ1-2 NA
TGCAGCGTTGCCTGGACAGCAAACACTGAAGCTTTCTTT CSVAWTANTEAFF TRBV29-1 NA TRBJ1-1 NA
TGTGCCAGCAGCTTAGCGACAGGAGCCTATGGCTACACCTTC CASSLATGAYGYTF TRBV7-2 NA TRBJ1-2 NA
TGCGCCAGCAGCCAAGGACAGGGCCATGGCTACACCTTC CASSQGQGHGYTF TRBV4-3 TRBD1 TRBJ1-2 NA
TGTGCCAGCAGCGTACAGGGGGTCCAGCCCCAGCATTTT CASSVQGVQPQHF TRBV5-4 TRBD1 TRBJ1-5 NA
TGTGCCTGGAGTGCGGACTGGGGTGAGCAGTTCTTC CAWSADWGEQFF TRBV30 NA TRBJ2-1 few
TGTGCCAGCAGTTTACAAGGAACTAGCGTAAGAATCGAGCAGTACTTC CASSLQGTSVRIEQYF TRBV28 TRBD2 TRBJ2-7 NA
TGTGCCAGTAGTGCTCAGGGGGCAGCGAACACTGAAGCTTTCTTT CASSAQGAANTEAFF TRBV19 TRBD1 TRBJ1-1 NA
TGCGCCAGCAGGACCGGGACAGGGGGCGGGAATGAAAAACTGTTTTTT CASRTGTGGGNEKLFF TRBV5-1 TRBD1 TRBJ1-4 once
TGTGCCAGCAGTTCTAAGGCAGGGGTGTGGACTGAAGCTTTCTTT CASSSKAGVWTEAFF TRBV6-2/TRBV6-3 NA TRBJ1-1 once
TGTGCCAGTACCCTCTTCGCGGGGGGCGGACCAAACTATGGCTACACCTTC CASTLFAGGGPNYGYTF TRBV19 NA TRBJ1-2 NA
TGTGCCAGCAGCTTGGCCCCCGTAAATGAGCAGTTCTTC CASSLAPVNEQFF TRBV5-8 NA TRBJ2-1 NA
TGTGCCAGCAGTTCCGGGGGGGGCACAGATACGCAGTATTTT CASSSGGGTDTQYF TRBV2 TRBD2 TRBJ2-3 once
TGTGCCAGCAGTTACATGGGGGGGCCCACTGAAGCTTTCTTT CASSYMGGPTEAFF TRBV11-1 NA TRBJ1-1 once